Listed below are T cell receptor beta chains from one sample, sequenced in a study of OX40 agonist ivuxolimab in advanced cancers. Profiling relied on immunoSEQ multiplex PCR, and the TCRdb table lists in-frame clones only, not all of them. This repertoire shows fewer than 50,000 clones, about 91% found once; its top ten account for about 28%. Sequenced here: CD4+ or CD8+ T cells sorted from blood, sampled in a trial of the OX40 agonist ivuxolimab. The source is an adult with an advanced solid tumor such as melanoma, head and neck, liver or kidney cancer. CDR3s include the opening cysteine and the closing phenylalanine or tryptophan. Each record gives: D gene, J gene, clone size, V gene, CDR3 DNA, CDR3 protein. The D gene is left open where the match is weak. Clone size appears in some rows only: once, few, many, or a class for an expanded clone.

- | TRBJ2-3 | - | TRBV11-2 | TGTGCCAGCAGGGTGGTGACAGATACGCAGTATTTT | CASRVVTDTQYF
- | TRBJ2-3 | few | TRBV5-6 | TGTGCCAGCAGCTTGGCCACAGGGTGGGGGACAGATACGCAGTATTTT | CASSLATGWGTDTQYF
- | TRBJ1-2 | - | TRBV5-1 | TGCGCCAGCAGCTCCGCGGGGGGCGAATATGGCTACACCTTC | CASSSAGGEYGYTF
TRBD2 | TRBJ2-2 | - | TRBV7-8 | TGTGCCAGCCCCTCGCGCGGGAGCTCATGGAACACCGGGGAGCTGTTTTTT | CASPSRGSSWNTGELFF
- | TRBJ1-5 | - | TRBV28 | TGTGCCAGCAGTTTAGGACAGTCACACAATCAGCCCCAGCATTTT | CASSLGQSHNQPQHF
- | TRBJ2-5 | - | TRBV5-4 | TGTGCCAGCAGCTTCGGACAAGGCTCTTATGAGACCCAGTACTTC | CASSFGQGSYETQYF
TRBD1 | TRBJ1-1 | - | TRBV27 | TGTGCCAGCAGTCCTTCGACAGGGGGCACTGAAGCTTTCTTT | CASSPSTGGTEAFF
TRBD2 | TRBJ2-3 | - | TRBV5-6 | TGTGCCAGCAGCTTACCGGGACTAGCAGTGAGGGGCACAGATACGCAGTATTTT | CASSLPGLAVRGTDTQYF
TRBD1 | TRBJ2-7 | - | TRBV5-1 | TGCGCCAGCAGCTTCAACCCTAGACAGGGCCACGAGCAGTACTTC | CASSFNPRQGHEQYF
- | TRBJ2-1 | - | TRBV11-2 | TGTGCCAGCAGAAATCCCAGGCCCGAGCAGTTCTTC | CASRNPRPEQFF
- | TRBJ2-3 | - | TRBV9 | TGTGCCAGCAGCGTATGGACCGATAGTTCCACAGATACGCAGTATTTT | CASSVWTDSSTDTQYF
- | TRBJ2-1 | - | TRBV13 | TGTGCCAGCAGCGGCCCCCGGGACACAGAGGGCGATGAGCAGTTCTTC | CASSGPRDTEGDEQFF
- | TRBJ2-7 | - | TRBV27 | TGTGCCAGCAGTTCGGACCTCGCAAAGCCCTACGAGCAGTACTTC | CASSSDLAKPYEQYF
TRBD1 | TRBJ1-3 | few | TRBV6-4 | TGTGCCATCAAGGGACAGGGAGACTCTGGAAACACCATATATTTT | CAIKGQGDSGNTIYF
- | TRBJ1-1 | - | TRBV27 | TGTGCCAGCAGGCAGGGGCTCTCTGAAGCTTTCTTT | CASRQGLSEAFF
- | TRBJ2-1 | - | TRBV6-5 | TGTGCCAGCAGTTACCGGGACTCCTACAATGAGCAGTTCTTC | CASSYRDSYNEQFF
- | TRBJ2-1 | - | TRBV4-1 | TGCGCCAGCAGCCAAGAGCCGAGCTCCTACAATGAGCAGTTCTTC | CASSQEPSSYNEQFF
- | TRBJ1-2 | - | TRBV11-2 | TGTGCCAGCAGCTGGTCCGGGACAAACTATGGCTACACCTTC | CASSWSGTNYGYTF
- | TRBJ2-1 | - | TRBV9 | TGTGCCAGCAGCCCTCGACCCAATCCGGGGGATGAGCAGTTCTTC | CASSPRPNPGDEQFF
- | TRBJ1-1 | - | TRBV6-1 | TGTGCCAGCTACGACAGGAACACTGAAGCTTTCTTT | CASYDRNTEAFF
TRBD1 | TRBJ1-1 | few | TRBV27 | TGTGCCAGCGGGGGACAGTTGAACACTGAAGCTTTCTTT | CASGGQLNTEAFF
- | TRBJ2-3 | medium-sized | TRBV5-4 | TGTGCCAGCAGCTCGGGACCAAGCACAGATACGCAGTATTTT | CASSSGPSTDTQYF
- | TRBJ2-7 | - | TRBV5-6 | TGTGCCAGCAGCCCACAGGAGAGGCGCTACTCCTACGAGCAGTACTTC | CASSPQERRYSYEQYF
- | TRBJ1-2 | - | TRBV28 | TGTGCCAGCAGTTTACCCAGGACAGTAAACTATGGCTACACCTTC | CASSLPRTVNYGYTF
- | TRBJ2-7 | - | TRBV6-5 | TGTGCCAGCAGCCAGACGGCAACCTACGAGCAGTACTTC | CASSQTATYEQYF
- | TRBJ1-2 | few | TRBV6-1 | TGTGCCAGCAGCCTACACCGGCGAGGCTACACCTTC | CASSLHRRGYTF
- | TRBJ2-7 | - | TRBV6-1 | TGTGCCAGCAGTGAAGAAGAGGCAGCCCCTAGCCACGAGCAGTACTTC | CASSEEEAAPSHEQYF
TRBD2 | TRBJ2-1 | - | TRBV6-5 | TGTGCCAGCAGTTACACTAGCGGGAGTTCTGATGAGCAGTTCTTC | CASSYTSGSSDEQFF
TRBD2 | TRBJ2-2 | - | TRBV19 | TGTGCCAGCAGCCTGGGGCGGGAGGTGTGGACCGGGGAGCTGTTTTTT | CASSLGREVWTGELFF
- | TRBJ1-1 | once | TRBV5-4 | TGTGCCAGCAGCTGGGCAGGCACTGAAGCTTTCTTT | CASSWAGTEAFF
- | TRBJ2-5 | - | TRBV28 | TGTGCCAGCAGCCCGCAGGGGAGCGGAGAGACCCAGTACTTC | CASSPQGSGETQYF
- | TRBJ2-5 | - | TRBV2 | TGTGCCATCGCTCCGACGGAAGGGTGGGAGACCCAGTACTTC | CAIAPTEGWETQYF
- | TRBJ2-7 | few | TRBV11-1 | TGTGCCAGCAGCTTAGGCTTAACCTACGAGCAGTACTTC | CASSLGLTYEQYF
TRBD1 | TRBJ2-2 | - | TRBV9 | TGTGCCAGCAGCACCGGACAGGGGACATCCTACACCGGGGAGCTGTTTTTT | CASSTGQGTSYTGELFF
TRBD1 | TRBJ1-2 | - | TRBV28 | TGTGCCAGCAGTTTACCGACAGGGACCGGCTACACCTTC | CASSLPTGTGYTF
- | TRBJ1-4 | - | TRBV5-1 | TGCGCCAGCAGCTTGGAGGGGGAATTTAGTGAAAAACTGTTTTTT | CASSLEGEFSEKLFF
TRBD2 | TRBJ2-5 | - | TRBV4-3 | TGCGCCAGCAGCCAACTCGGGACTAGTGGGGAGACCCAGTACTTC | CASSQLGTSGETQYF
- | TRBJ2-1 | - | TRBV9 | TGTGCCAGCAGCCCAGACTCCTACAATGAGCAGTTCTTC | CASSPDSYNEQFF
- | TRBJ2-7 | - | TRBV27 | TGTGCCAGCAGCCATTCCGGGTCCTCCTACGAGCAGTACTTC | CASSHSGSSYEQYF
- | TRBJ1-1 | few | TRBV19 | TGTGCCAGTAGTATCTGGGACGGTCAAGAAGCTTTCTTT | CASSIWDGQEAFF
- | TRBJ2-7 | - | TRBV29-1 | TGCAGCGTTGAAGACGGGTCCCGACAGCCTTACGAGCAGTACTTC | CSVEDGSRQPYEQYF
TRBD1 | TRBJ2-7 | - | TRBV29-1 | TGCAGCGTTTCCGGGACAGGGTTCGACGAGCAGTACTTC | CSVSGTGFDEQYF
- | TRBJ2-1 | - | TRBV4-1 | TGCGCCAGCAGCCGAACAGGTACCAATGAGCAGTTCTTC | CASSRTGTNEQFF
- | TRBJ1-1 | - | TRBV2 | TGTGCCAGCTTGGAGGGGACCCGGTCGAACACTGAAGCTTTCTTT | CASLEGTRSNTEAFF
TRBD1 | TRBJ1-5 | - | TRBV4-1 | TGCGCCAGCAGCCAAGTCTCAGGGGGCGCGGGTCAGCCCCAGCATTTT | CASSQVSGGAGQPQHF
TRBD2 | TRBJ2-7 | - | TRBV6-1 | TGTGCCAGCAGTGAATTCACTAGCGGGACCTACCTCTCCTACGAGCAGTACTTC | CASSEFTSGTYLSYEQYF
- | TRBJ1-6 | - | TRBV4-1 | TGCGCCAGCAGCCAGAATACCGGGACAAGGAGCTCCTATAATTCACCCCTCCACTTT | CASSQNTGTRSSYNSPLHF
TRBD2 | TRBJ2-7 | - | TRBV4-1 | TGCGCCAGCAGCCAAGGGGAGGGTCCCTACGAGCAGTACTTC | CASSQGEGPYEQYF
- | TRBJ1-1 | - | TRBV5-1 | TGCGCCAGCAGCTTTTGGGACTACACTGAAGCTTTCTTT | CASSFWDYTEAFF
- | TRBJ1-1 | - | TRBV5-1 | TGCGCCAGCAGCTTGGCACGGACGGATGAAGCTTTCTTT | CASSLARTDEAFF
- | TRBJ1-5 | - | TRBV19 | TGTGCCAGCACCTGGACACAGTATAGCAATCAGCCCCAGCATTTT | CASTWTQYSNQPQHF